The rows below give T cell receptor beta chains drawn from one sample of a study of shared T cell receptors in the human thymus. TCRdb's copy holds only in-frame clones and misses some; the assay was immunoSEQ multiplex PCR. The sample carries about 380,000 clones, approximately 95% recorded once. The specimen was thymocytes. These receptors originate from a human donor. CDR3s include the opening cysteine and the closing phenylalanine or tryptophan. Fields, in order: V gene, J gene, D gene, CDR3 protein, CDR3 DNA. A D gene is named only where the DNA matches it firmly.

V gene: TRBV5-6; J gene: TRBJ2-7; D gene: TRBD1; CDR3 protein: CASSLLPPGTGEYEQYF; CDR3 DNA: TGTGCCAGCAGCTTGCTACCCCCCGGGACAGGGGAATACGAGCAGTACTTC
V gene: TRBV5-1; J gene: TRBJ2-1; D gene: NA; CDR3 protein: CASSLAPAGVYNEQFF; CDR3 DNA: TGCGCCAGCAGCTTGGCTCCAGCCGGAGTCTACAATGAGCAGTTCTTC
V gene: TRBV4-2; J gene: TRBJ2-6; D gene: NA; CDR3 protein: CASSLARPRRANVLTF; CDR3 DNA: TGTGCCAGCAGCCTAGCCAGACCCCGCCGGGCCAACGTCCTGACTTTC
V gene: TRBV7-9; J gene: TRBJ1-3; D gene: NA; CDR3 protein: CASSPPIGRFGNTIYF; CDR3 DNA: TGTGCCAGCAGCCCACCCATCGGGAGATTTGGAAACACCATATATTTT
V gene: TRBV30; J gene: TRBJ2-1; D gene: NA; CDR3 protein: CAWSSWGRGWYNEQFF; CDR3 DNA: TGTGCCTGGAGTTCATGGGGGAGAGGATGGTACAATGAGCAGTTCTTC
V gene: TRBV29-1; J gene: TRBJ1-5; D gene: NA; CDR3 protein: CSVGPDQPQHF; CDR3 DNA: TGCAGCGTTGGCCCTGATCAGCCCCAGCATTTT
V gene: TRBV27; J gene: TRBJ2-7; D gene: TRBD2; CDR3 protein: CASSCMGLAGVSLGYEQYF; CDR3 DNA: TGTGCCAGCAGTTGCATGGGACTAGCGGGAGTTTCTTTGGGCTACGAGCAGTACTTC
V gene: TRBV29-1; J gene: TRBJ2-1; D gene: NA; CDR3 protein: CSVPWGYNEQFF; CDR3 DNA: TGCAGCGTTCCCTGGGGTTACAATGAGCAGTTCTTC
V gene: TRBV6-5; J gene: TRBJ1-5; D gene: NA; CDR3 protein: CASSHKRYSQPQHF; CDR3 DNA: TGTGCCAGCAGCCACAAGAGGTATTCTCAGCCCCAGCATTTT
V gene: TRBV19; J gene: TRBJ1-1; D gene: TRBD1; CDR3 protein: CASSMDRGGMNTEAFF; CDR3 DNA: TGTGCCAGTAGTATGGACAGGGGGGGTATGAACACTGAAGCTTTCTTT